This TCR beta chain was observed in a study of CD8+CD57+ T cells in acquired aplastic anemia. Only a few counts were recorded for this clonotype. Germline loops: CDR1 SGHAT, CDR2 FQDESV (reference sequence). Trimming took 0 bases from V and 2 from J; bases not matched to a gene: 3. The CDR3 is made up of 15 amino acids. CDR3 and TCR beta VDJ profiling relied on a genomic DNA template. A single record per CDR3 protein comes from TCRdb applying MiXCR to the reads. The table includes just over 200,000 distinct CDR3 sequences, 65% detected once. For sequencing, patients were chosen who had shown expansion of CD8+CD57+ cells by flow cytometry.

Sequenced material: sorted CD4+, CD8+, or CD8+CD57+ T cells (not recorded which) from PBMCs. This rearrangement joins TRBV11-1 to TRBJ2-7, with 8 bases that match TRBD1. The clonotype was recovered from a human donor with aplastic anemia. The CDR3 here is CASSLAQGATYEQYF. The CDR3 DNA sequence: TGTGCCAGCAGCTTAGCGCAGGGGGCAACCTACGAGCAGTACTTC.